A single sample gave rise to the 24 T cell receptor beta chains below, sequenced in a study of T-cell reconstitution after alpha-beta-depleted transplantation in children. The TCRbeta library incorporated unique molecular identifiers. TCRdb independently ran MiXCR on the PCR reads; one entry per CDR3 protein. The sample holds over 120,000 distinct CDR3 sequences, around 10% seen once. Sequences were derived from PBMCs, mostly from graft donor cells, sampled 180 days after TCRalphabeta/CD19-depleted stem cell transplant. Receptors originate from a female patient aged 2-9 years who had a stem cell transplant for congenital amegakaryocytic thrombocytopenia, so the T cells may come from the graft donor.

There are many counts of this clonotype. This chain joins TRBV28 and TRBJ2-7, with a weak D call TRBD1 (5 bases). V lost 2 bases to trimming and J lost 4 bases, with 12 bases between them. In germline, CDR1 is MDHEN, CDR2 SYDVKM. The CDR3 loop spans 14 amino acids. CDR3 nucleotides: TGTGCCAGCAGTTTACACAGGATGCTATACGAGCAGTACTTC. Translation gives CASSLHRMLYEQYF.

This clonotype showed up many times. The gene calls are TRBV5-1 and TRBJ1-1; no firm D call. Germline CDR1 and CDR2: SGHRS and YFSETQ. The CDR3 is 13 amino acids. The V end was cut by 4 bases, the J end by 13 bases, with 20 bases between. As DNA, the CDR3 is TGCGCCAGCAGCCCATCCGCCTCTGGAAGGGATTTCTTT. Translation gives CASSPSASGRDFF. The whole variable domain, filled in from reference TRBV5-1 and TRBJ1-1, reads KAGVTQTPRYLIKTRGQQVTLSCSPISGHRSVSWYQQTPGQGLQFLFEYFSETQRNKGNFPGRFSGRQFSNSRSEMNVSTLELGDSALYLCASSPSASGRDFFGQGTRLTVV.

This clonotype was seen at least ten times. Germline is not matched at one junction end, which may reflect a read error. This chain uses TRBV7-9 with TRBJ2-7, with 11 bases matching TRBD2. Germline CDR1 and CDR2: SEHNR and FQNEAQ (reference sequence). This CDR3 contains 15 residues. CDR3 residues: CASSLAGGFMDEQYF. The CDR3 DNA reads as TGTGCCAGCAGCCTAGCGGGGGGCTTTATGGACGAGCAGTACTTC.

This clonotype was recorded many times. The genes are TRBV29-1 and TRBJ2-1, with 10 positions matching TRBD2. The CDR3 is made up of 15 amino acids. Trimming cost V 4 bases and J 7 bases; bases outside gene matches: 10. The germline CDR1 and CDR2 sequences are SQVTM and ANQGSEA. Written as DNA, the CDR3 is TGCAGCGTTGTCCGCCTAGCGGGAGTGGGGAATGAGCAGTTCTTC. Protein product: CSVVRLAGVGNEQFF.

This clonotype was counted ten times or more. The chain combines TRBV11-2 with TRBJ1-5; D is unresolved. Germline CDR1 SGHAT, CDR2 FQNNGV. The CDR3 spans 16 residues. V lost 3 bases and J lost 4, with 16 bases in between. The chain's CDR3 is CASSFSNAAPNQPQHF. In nucleotides, the CDR3 is TGTGCCAGCAGCTTCTCCAACGCAGCCCCTAATCAGCCCCAGCATTTT. The full variable domain, rest sourced from reference TRBV11-2 and TRBJ1-5, is EAGVAQSPRYKIIEKRQSVAFWCNPISGHATLYWYQQILGQGPKLLIQFQNNGVVDDSQLPKDRFSAERLKGVDSTLKIQPAKLEDSAVYLCASSFSNAAPNQPQHFGDGTRLSIL.

V gene TRBV6-9 combines with J gene TRBJ2-3; weak D call: TRBD1 (5 bases). Germline CDR1 MNHGY, CDR2 SVAAGI. The CDR3 is 15 amino acids. V was clipped by 6 bases and J by 0 bases, with 13 bases between them. CDR3 nucleotides: TGTGCCAGCAGCCTCCAGGGTAAAAGCACAGATACGCAGTATTTT. Protein: CASSLQGKSTDTQYF.

This clonotype was found a few times. This sequence joins TRBV10-3 and TRBJ1-2; TRBD1 matches at 9 bases. The CDR3 loop spans 15 amino acids. V trimming: 8 bases; J trimming: 4 bases; junction bases outside the gene matches: 11. Per the germline V gene, CDR1 is ENHRY and CDR2 is SYGVKD. Here the CDR3 reads CAIRRNGQGRYGYTF. CDR3 DNA sequence: TGTGCCATCCGTAGGAACGGACAGGGGCGCTATGGCTACACCTTC.

This clonotype was seen a handful of times. This chain links TRBV6-2 or TRBV6-3 with TRBJ2-7; 12 nucleotides align to TRBD2. This CDR3 region has 14 residues. V dropped 6 bases and J dropped 6; count of bases not matched to a gene: 6. CDR1 MNHEY and CDR2 SVGEGT come from the germline V gene. CDR3 sequence reads: CASRLTSGSSEQYF. CDR3 nucleotide sequence: TGTGCCAGCAGGTTGACTAGCGGGAGCTCCGAGCAGTACTTC.

This clonotype came up a few times. The CDR3 protein is CASSSRRLVRGYYEQYF. DNA for the CDR3: TGTGCCAGCAGCTCACGGCGACTAGTTCGGGGTTACTACGAGCAGTACTTC. V gene TRBV7-2 combines with J gene TRBJ2-7; a possible D gene is TRBD2 (6 bases). This CDR3 region has 17 residues. With 4 bases removed from V and 3 bases from J, the gap between germline ends came to 22 bases. Germline CDR1 and CDR2: SGHTA and FQGNSA.

This clonotype has a count of ten or more. The V gene is TRBV20-1, the J gene TRBJ1-5, with no clear D. Germline values: CDR1 DFQATT, CDR2 SNEGSKA (reference sequence). V lost 5 bases and J 0 bases, leaving 11 bases between the germline ends. The CDR3 has 14 amino acids. This chain's CDR3 is CSASGSYSNQPQHF. The DNA for the CDR3 is TGCAGTGCTTCGGGATCTTATAGCAATCAGCCCCAGCATTTT.

There are many counts of this clonotype. This chain uses TRBV15 with TRBJ2-7; 9 bases fit TRBD1. The J segment lost 1 base and the V segment lost 3 bases, leaving 1 base of the junction unmatched. The CDR3 consists of 14 residues. Germline V gene lookup returns CDR1 LNHNV and CDR2 YYDKDF (reference sequence). The CDR3 DNA reads as TGTGCCACCAGCAGGGACAGGGGTTCCTACGAGCAGTACTTC. Protein product: CATSRDRGSYEQYF.

The sample holds many counts of this clonotype. The chain is built from TRBV7-8 and TRBJ1-5; 7 nucleotides line up with TRBD1. CDR3 size: 14 residues. V was pared by 5 bases and J by 4 bases, with 5 bases of the junction left unmatched. CDR1 and CDR2 from the germline V gene are SGHVS and FQNEAQ. The CDR3 sequence: CASSKTGRNQPQHF. Written as DNA, the CDR3 is TGTGCCAGCAGCAAGACAGGGAGGAATCAGCCCCAGCATTTT. Looking up the rest from reference TRBV7-8 and TRBJ1-5 gives the full variable domain: GAGVSQSPRYKVAKRGQDVALRCDPISGHVSLFWYQQALGQGPEFLTYFQNEAQLDKSGLPSDRFFAERPEGSVSTLKIQRTQQEDSAVYLCASSKTGRNQPQHFGDGTRLSIL.

This clonotype was counted at least ten times. The chain couples TRBV20-1 to TRBJ2-3, with 9 bases matching TRBD2. The CDR3 is 14 residues long. J lost 1 base, V lost 5 bases, and 4 bases had no gene match. CDR1 is DFQATT and CDR2 is SNEGSKA in the germline V gene (reference sequence). Here the CDR3 reads CSAQRGAGTDTQYF. The CDR3 nucleotides are TGCAGTGCTCAGCGGGGGGCGGGCACAGATACGCAGTATTTT.

The table lists this clonotype with many counts. CDR3 sequence (DNA): TGCAGTGCTAGTCACGTCAGACTAAGCGGGAGTGAAGAGCAGTACTTC. Its protein product is CSASHVRLSGSEEQYF. J is TRBJ2-7 and V is TRBV20-1, with 8 bases that match TRBD2. Trimming removed 3 bases from V and 7 bases from J; junction bases left unmatched: 17. Germline lookup yields CDR1 DFQATT and CDR2 SNEGSKA (reference sequence). The CDR3 consists of 16 residues.

V is TRBV29-1 and J is TRBJ2-5; D may be TRBD2 (5 bases). This CDR3 has 14 amino acids. Trimming pared 1 base from V and 5 bases from J, leaving 14 bases between. Per germline, CDR1 SQVTM and CDR2 ANQGSEA. The CDR3 bases are TGCAGCGTTGAAGTTTGGACCGGCGGGGAGACCCAGTACTTC. Translating it yields CSVEVWTGGETQYF.

There are many counts of this clonotype. This chain uses TRBV5-1 with TRBJ2-5, with TRBD1 as a possible D gene (5 bases). Per germline, CDR1 SGHRS and CDR2 YFSETQ. V lost 1 base to trimming and J lost 5 bases, with 9 bases between them. This CDR3 is built from 13 residues. The CDR3 nucleotides are TGCGCCAGCAGCTTGCTGGGGCGGGAGACCCAGTACTTC. The encoded protein is CASSLLGRETQYF.

This clonotype was seen at least ten times. V and J are TRBV4-1 and TRBJ2-1; D is ambiguous. The V end was cut by 0 bases, the J end by 1 base, with 7 bases between. The CDR3 covers 15 residues. Germline-derived CDR1 and CDR2 are MGHRA and YSYEKL. The CDR3 loop reads CASSQDPPSYNEQFF. CDR3 in DNA: TGCGCCAGCAGCCAAGATCCCCCGTCCTACAATGAGCAGTTCTTC.

The genes are TRBV28 and TRBJ1-5; the D is unclear. The CDR3 spans 13 residues. The germline V gene has CDR1 MDHEN and CDR2 SYDVKM. V was clipped by 3 bases and J by 7 bases, with 10 bases between them. The CDR3 DNA follows: TGTGCCAGCAGTTTGGGGATGAGCCAGCCCCAGCATTTT. The encoded protein is CASSLGMSQPQHF.

The chain couples TRBV7-9 to TRBJ1-1; D may be TRBD1 (5 bases). Germline CDR1 reads SEHNR; CDR2 reads FQNEAQ (reference sequence). The CDR3 runs to 15 residues. V lost 5 bases to trimming and J lost 4 bases, with 17 bases between them. This CDR3 reads CASSNHLGGGTEAFF. DNA of the CDR3: TGTGCCAGCAGCAACCACCTGGGGGGGGGCACTGAAGCTTTCTTT.

This clonotype was recorded many times. V and J are TRBV28 and TRBJ2-3, with D possibly being TRBD1 or TRBD2 (5 bases each). The CDR3 loop spans 17 amino acids. CDR1 is MDHEN, CDR2 SYDVKM, per germline. V was clipped by 7 bases and J by 4 bases, with 24 bases between them. The CDR3 sequence is CASTRYRGWGTADTQYF. The DNA of the CDR3 is TGTGCCAGCACCCGTTACCGGGGATGGGGGACCGCAGATACGCAGTATTTT.

This clonotype was found many times. The chain has TRBV29-1 and TRBJ2-1, with 7 nucleotides matching TRBD1. The CDR3 spans 14 residues. The germline V gene encodes CDR1 SQVTM and CDR2 ANQGSEA. The junction had 6 bases not matched to a gene; V was cut back by 3 bases and J by 4 bases. The CDR3 is CSVDKGAGYNEQFF. In DNA form, the CDR3 reads TGCAGCGTTGACAAGGGGGCAGGTTACAATGAGCAGTTCTTC.

Points on this clonotype: This may stem from a read error, because a much larger clone lies one nucleotide away. V and J are TRBV29-1 and TRBJ2-3; 10 bases are a match to TRBD2. Germline V CDR1 and CDR2: SQVTM, ANQGSEA. This CDR3 is 14 amino acids long. In DNA, the CDR3 is TGCAGCGCTGAAGGACTAGCGGGCACAGATACGCAGTATTTT. Encoded protein: CSAEGLAGTDTQYF.

In its sample, this clonotype was seen a few times. The gene calls are TRBV20-1 and TRBJ2-3, with 14 bases aligning to TRBD2. The CDR3 runs to 15 residues. Germline V gene sequence: CDR1 DFQATT, CDR2 SNEGSKA (reference sequence). With 5 bases clipped from V and 7 bases from J, the junction kept 8 bases outside the gene matches. CDR3 nucleotides: TGCAGTGCTCCTCGGGGACTAGCGGGAGCAAATACGCAGTATTTT. It is translated as CSAPRGLAGANTQYF.

In its sample, this clonotype was seen many times. The V gene is TRBV20-1, the J gene TRBJ2-7; 10 bases are a match to TRBD2. CDR1 and CDR2 (germline): DFQATT, SNEGSKA (reference sequence). The CDR3 extends over 14 amino acids. V was pared by 6 bases and J by 0 bases, with 5 bases of the junction left unmatched. The CDR3 nucleotides are TGCAGTGCCCGGGCTAGCGGGAGCTCCTACGAGCAGTACTTC. This sequence encodes CSARASGSSYEQYF.